The 15 T cell receptor beta chains listed next were all sequenced from one sample in a study of radiotherapy plus CTLA-4 blockade in lung cancer. Some clones are missing from TCRdb's copy, which holds only in-frame ones; the method was immunoSEQ multiplex PCR. The data show some 77,000 clones, around 88% seen once. The material was peripheral blood, obtained from a patient treated with radiotherapy plus ipilimumab. The receptor source for this set is a human donor with non-small cell lung cancer who had a partial response to radiotherapy plus ipilimumab.

The CDR3 DNA sequence: TGTGCCAGTAGCAGGGACAGGGTCAACACTGAAGCTTTCTTT. The encoded protein is CASSRDRVNTEAFF. V and J are TRBV19 and TRBJ1-1, with 9 bases lining up with TRBD1. CDR1 LNHDA and CDR2 SQIVND come from the germline V gene (reference sequence). The CDR3 spans 14 residues. V lost 6 bases, J lost 2 bases, and 4 bases stayed unmatched.

The chain uses TRBV9 and TRBJ2-3; 9 bases map to TRBD2. In germline, CDR1 is SGDLS, CDR2 YYNGEE. The trim removed 0 bases at V and 5 bases at J, leaving 4 bases unmatched. This CDR3 region has 15 residues. The CDR3: CASSVGAGGLDTQYF. CDR3 coding DNA: TGTGCCAGCAGCGTAGGGGCGGGAGGGTTAGATACGCAGTATTTT.

The V gene is TRBV7-6, the J gene TRBJ2-3; 7 bases agree with TRBD2. The trim removed 5 bases at V and 0 bases at J, leaving 2 bases unmatched. Germline assignment: CDR1 SGHVS and CDR2 FNYEAQ. This CDR3 has 14 amino acids. The CDR3 bases are TGTGCCAGCAGCATTAGCGGGAGCACAGATACGCAGTATTTT. Encoded protein: CASSISGSTDTQYF.

The V gene is TRBV2, the J gene TRBJ2-5; 7 positions agree with TRBD2. V was pared by 7 bases and J by 4 bases, with 12 bases of the junction left unmatched. The CDR3 spans 15 residues. Germline V gives CDR1 SNHLY, CDR2 FYNNEI. The CDR3 DNA reads as TGTGCCAGCATCCCTTGGGGGGAGGGTTTAGAGACCCAGTACTTC. It translates to CASIPWGEGLETQYF.

Worth noting for this clone: A junction boundary mismatches the germline segment, possibly from a read error. This sample includes further DNA sequences coding for the same CDR3. V is TRBV27 and J is TRBJ2-1; possibly TRBD1 for D (6 bases). The CDR3 is 15 residues long. Germline V lookup: CDR1 MNHEY, CDR2 SMNVEV (reference sequence). This chain's CDR3 is CASSPRTAFDNEQFF. CDR3 nucleotide sequence: TGCGCCAGCAGCCCCCGGACAGCGTTCGACAATGAGCAGTTCTTC.

This CDR3 reads CASRDIQVNYGYTF. CDR3 coding DNA: TGTGCCAGCAGGGACATTCAGGTTAACTATGGCTACACCTTC. The rearrangement joins TRBV6-6 to TRBJ1-2, with D possibly matching TRBD1 (5 bases). The CDR3 runs to 14 residues. Germline V gives CDR1 MNHNY, CDR2 SVGAGI (reference sequence). V gave up 6 bases and J gave up 1 base, with 12 bases separating them.

V usage is TRBV5-1 and J usage is TRBJ2-4; D is possibly TRBD1 (5 bases). The CDR3 runs 15 residues. V was clipped by 1 base and J by 5 bases, with 13 bases between them. In germline, CDR1 is SGHRS, CDR2 YFSETQ. The CDR3 here is CASSLLGLAENIQYF. Written as DNA, the CDR3 is TGCGCCAGCAGCTTGCTGGGGCTGGCTGAAAACATTCAGTACTTC.

The chain recombines TRBV28 with TRBJ1-2, with 8 nucleotides matching TRBD1. Per germline, CDR1 MDHEN and CDR2 SYDVKM. The junction had 11 bases not matched to a gene; V was cut back by 8 bases and J by 3 bases. CDR3 size: 15 residues. The CDR3: CASRRGTGAYYGYTF. CDR3 bases: TGTGCCAGCCGGCGGGGGACAGGTGCATACTATGGCTACACCTTC.

The CDR3 nucleotides are TGTGCCAGCAGTGCGGACAGGGCCTACGAGCAGTACTTC. Protein sequence: CASSADRAYEQYF. The V gene is TRBV6-1, the J gene TRBJ2-7, with 8 positions matching TRBD1. Germline loops: CDR1 MNHNS, CDR2 SASEGT. The junction had 1 base not matched to a gene; V was cut back by 4 bases and J by 2 bases. This CDR3 contains 13 residues.

This rearrangement joins TRBV7-9 to TRBJ2-7; 10 bases map to TRBD2. CDR1 is SEHNR and CDR2 is FQNEAQ in the germline V gene (reference sequence). V lost 1 base to trimming and J lost 3 bases; unmatched junction nucleotides: 9. The CDR3 contains 17 residues. CDR3 nucleotides: TGTGCCAGCAGCTTAGTCTCGCGGACTAGCGGTAACTACGAGCAGTACTTC. Translation: CASSLVSRTSGNYEQYF.

V and J are TRBV5-6 and TRBJ2-1; TRBD2 agrees at 9 bases. Trimming cost V 3 bases and J 2 bases; bases outside gene matches: 3. The CDR3 loop spans 15 amino acids. Germline CDR1 reads SGHDT; CDR2 reads YYEEEE. CDR3 amino acids: CASSSGLAPYNEQFF. The CDR3, as DNA: TGTGCCAGCAGCTCCGGACTAGCGCCCTACAATGAGCAGTTCTTC.

This clone was seen just once. The chain links TRBV28 to TRBJ2-7; 15 bases align to TRBD2. Per the germline V gene, CDR1 is MDHEN and CDR2 is SYDVKM. The CDR3 totals 17 residues. The V and J ends lost 5 bases and 0 bases, in that order; junction bases with no gene match: 5. The CDR3 here is CASSGLAGGPGSYEQYV. As DNA, the CDR3 is TGTGCCAGCAGTGGACTAGCGGGAGGGCCAGGCTCCTACGAGCAGTACGTC.

This clone has only one observation. An end of the junction differs from the germline gene, which may be a read error. Other DNA sequences in the sample encode the same CDR3. V is TRBV6-1 and J is TRBJ2-1; D may correspond to TRBD1 or TRBD2 (5 bases each). The CDR3 covers 10 residues. Germline V gene data show CDR1 as MNHNS and CDR2 as SASEGT. For the CDR3, the DNA is TGCGCCAGCAGAGGGGTTGAGCAGTTCTTC. This translates into CASRGVEQFF.

The chain carries TRBV6-5 and TRBJ2-2; D gene unclear. Per the germline V gene, CDR1 is MNHEY and CDR2 is SVGAGI. CDR3 size: 14 residues. Trimming took 5 bases from V and 2 from J, leaving 9 bases between them. CDR3: CASSETANTGELFF. The DNA for the CDR3 is TGTGCCAGCAGTGAAACAGCAAACACCGGGGAGCTGTTTTTT.

The gene calls are TRBV6-6 and TRBJ1-4; 9 bases are shared with TRBD1. The CDR3 totals 15 residues. V trimming: 6 bases; J trimming: 4 bases; junction bases outside the gene matches: 6. Germline values: CDR1 MNHNY, CDR2 SVGAGI (reference sequence). In nucleotides, the CDR3 is TGTGCCAGCAGGAAACAGGGGGCAAATAATGAAAAACTGTTTTTT. This codes for CASRKQGANNEKLFF.